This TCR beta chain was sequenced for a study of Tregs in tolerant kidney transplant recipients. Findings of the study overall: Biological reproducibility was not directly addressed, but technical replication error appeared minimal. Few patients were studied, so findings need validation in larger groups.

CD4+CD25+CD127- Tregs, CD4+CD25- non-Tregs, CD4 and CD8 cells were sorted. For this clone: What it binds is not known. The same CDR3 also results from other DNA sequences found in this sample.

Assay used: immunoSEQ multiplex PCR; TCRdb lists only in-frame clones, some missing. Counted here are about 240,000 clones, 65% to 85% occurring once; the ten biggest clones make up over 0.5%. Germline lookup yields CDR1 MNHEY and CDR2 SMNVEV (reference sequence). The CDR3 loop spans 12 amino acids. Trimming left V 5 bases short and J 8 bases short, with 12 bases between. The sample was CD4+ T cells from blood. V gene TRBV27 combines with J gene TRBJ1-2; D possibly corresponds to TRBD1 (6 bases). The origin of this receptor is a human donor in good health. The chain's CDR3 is CASSNRVGGYTF. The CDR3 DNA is TGTGCCAGCAGTAACAGGGTGGGGGGCTACACCTTC.